This T cell receptor beta chain was retrieved from a study of T cell responses to AZD1222 COVID-19 vaccine. The study's findings and limits: Unmutated variant regions are reportedly targeted by nearly half of spike-specific TCRs. The study found Spike-specific TCR breadth and depth rose after two AZD1222 doses.

Regarding this clone: Its antigen is not known.

Generated by immunoSEQ multiplex PCR, the TCRdb table keeps only in-frame clones and is missing some. The data hold 75,000 to 80,000 clones, with 90% observed a single time. Germline V gene sequence: CDR1 SGHRS, CDR2 YFSETQ. V was cut by 2 bases and J by 2 bases, with 8 bases left in between. CDR3 size: 14 residues. Specimen: peripheral blood, collected 28 days after the second AZD1222 dose. This chain connects TRBV5-1 to TRBJ2-1; D gene unclear. The origin of this receptor is an adult who received the AZD1222 COVID-19 vaccine. CDR3: CASSFSEPYNEQFF. CDR3 DNA: TGCGCCAGCAGCTTTTCGGAGCCCTACAATGAGCAGTTCTTC.